The entry below gives a single T cell receptor (beta chain) sequence along with its context. Its antigen is not yet known. Base qualities were left out, and no much larger clone turns up one base away. The source of the sample is a study of OX40 agonist ivuxolimab in advanced cancers. Turning to the overall study: The costimulatory receptor OX40 (CD134) was targeted by ivuxolimab, a fully human IgG2 agonistic monoclonal antibody. Intravenous ivuxolimab was administered to patients every 2 weeks at six dose levels: 0.01, 0.1, 0.3, 1.5, 3 and 10 mg/kg. Of the roughly 50 dose-escalation patients, hepatocellular carcinoma was present in about 19, melanoma in around 15, renal cell carcinoma in 9 and head and neck cancer in 9. A male proportion of approximately 83% and a mean age of approximately 60 years, ranging from 23 to 79, were recorded for the dose-escalation cohort. Patients were allowed to have had prior anti-PD-1, anti-PD-L1 or anti-CTLA-4 therapy, and roughly 40% of the dose-escalation patients had previously received checkpoint inhibitors. Three dose-escalation patients achieved partial responses, one with hepatocellular carcinoma and two with cutaneous melanoma. The purpose of peripheral TCRbeta sequencing was to test whether ivuxolimab changed TCR sequence diversity and led to clonal T-cell expansion. The paper covers the monotherapy dose-escalation part of the phase I ivuxolimab trial, which included N of about 50 patients.

Including the terminal cysteine and phenylalanine, the CDR3 comprises 11 residues. Solely the CDR3 DNA is kept, with 33 bases framed from the first base. The junction shows trimming of 2 bases on V and 10 bases on J, plus 3 bases between the germline ends. The germline V gene encodes CDR1 MNHNS and CDR2 SASEGT. Summary of the overall study and its limitations: Clonal expansion of both CD4+ and CD8+ blood T cells was observed from baseline to week 6 at doses 0.1 to 3.0 mg/kg. After ivuxolimab, expanded clones were on average more numerous among CD8+ T cells than among CD4+ T cells. Partial responders in the 0.1-3.0 mg/kg groups had among the lowest normalized peripheral clonal expansion, especially among CD8+ T cells. The antigen specificity of the clonally expanded peripheral T cells was not determined. Low levels of normalized T-cell clonal expansion were also shown by some nonresponding patients.

The trial excluded patients who had a history of autoimmune disease or were on systemic immunosuppression. In every dose cohort, peripheral blood was drawn for TCR sequencing at baseline, cycle 4 day 1, and cycle 7 day 1. Samples came from an open-label, multicenter, first-in-human phase I dose-escalation trial of ivuxolimab. Adults with locally advanced or metastatic melanoma, renal cell, hepatocellular, or head and neck squamous cell carcinoma were enrolled in the trial. Before TCR sequencing, CD4+ T cells and CD8+ T cells were sorted from peripheral blood as separate populations. To sequence the TCRbeta CDR3 region, genomic DNA was isolated from the sorted cells. TCRbeta CDR3 regions were sequenced using the immunoSEQ Assay. The clones in this table, taken by TCRdb from immuneACCESS, are in-frame only. Not every clone is retained; where verified, under half of the shortfall comes from an unresolved V gene, and the cause of the rest is unknown. The sample table records tens of thousands of clones; 82% of these occur just once. Jointly, the top ten make up 21% of the sample.

Source: CD4+ or CD8+ T cells sorted from blood, taken in a trial of the OX40 agonist ivuxolimab. The rearrangement combines TRBV6-1 with TRBJ1-6; there is no confident call for the D gene. The sequence came from an adult with an advanced solid tumor such as melanoma, head and neck, liver or kidney cancer. The CDR3 region: CASSETSPLHF. The nucleotide sequence is TGTGCCAGCAGTGAAACGTCACCCCTCCACTTT.